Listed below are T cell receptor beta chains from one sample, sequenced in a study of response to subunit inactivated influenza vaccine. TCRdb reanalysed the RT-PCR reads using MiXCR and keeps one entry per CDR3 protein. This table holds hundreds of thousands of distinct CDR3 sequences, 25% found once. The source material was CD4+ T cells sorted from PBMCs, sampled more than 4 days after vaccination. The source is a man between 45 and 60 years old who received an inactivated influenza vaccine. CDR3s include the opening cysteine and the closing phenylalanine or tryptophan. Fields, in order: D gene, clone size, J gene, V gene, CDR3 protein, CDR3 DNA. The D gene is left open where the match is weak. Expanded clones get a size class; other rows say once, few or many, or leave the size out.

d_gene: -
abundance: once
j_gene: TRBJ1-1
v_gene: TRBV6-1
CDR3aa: CASREDGTAEAFF
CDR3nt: TGTGCCAGCAGAGAAGACGGGACGGCTGAAGCTTTCTTT

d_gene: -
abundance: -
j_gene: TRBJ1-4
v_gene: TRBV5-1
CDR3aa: CASSLTGQVLTTTNEKLFF
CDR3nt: TGCGCCAGCAGCCTAACAGGACAAGTTTTAACCACAACTAATGAAAAACTGTTTTTT

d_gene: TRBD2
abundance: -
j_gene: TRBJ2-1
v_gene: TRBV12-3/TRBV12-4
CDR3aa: CVAGRDSGLAGEQFF
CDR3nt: TGTGTCGCCGGCCGGGATTCCGGCCTAGCGGGTGAGCAGTTCTTC

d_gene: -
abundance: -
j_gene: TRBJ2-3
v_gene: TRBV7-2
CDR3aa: CASSPYSGTLTDTQYF
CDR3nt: TGTGCCAGCAGCCCTTATTCCGGGACTCTCACAGATACGCAGTATTTT

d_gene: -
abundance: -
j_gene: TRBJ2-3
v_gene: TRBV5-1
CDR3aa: CASSLGGFASTDTQYF
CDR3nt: TGCGCCAGCAGCTTGGGAGGTTTTGCTAGCACAGATACGCAGTATTTT

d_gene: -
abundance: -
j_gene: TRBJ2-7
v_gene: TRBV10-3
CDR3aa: CAISEFDLRRAYEQYF
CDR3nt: TGTGCCATCAGTGAGTTCGACTTACGAAGAGCCTACGAGCAGTACTTC

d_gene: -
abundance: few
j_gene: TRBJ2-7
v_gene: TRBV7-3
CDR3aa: CASSPRGVGISYEQYF
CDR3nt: TGTGCCAGCAGTCCCCGGGGCGTGGGTATCTCCTACGAGCAGTACTTC

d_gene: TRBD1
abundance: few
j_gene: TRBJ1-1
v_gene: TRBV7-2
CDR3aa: CASSFTGGATEAFF
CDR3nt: TGTGCCAGCAGCTTCACAGGGGGCGCGACTGAAGCTTTCTTT

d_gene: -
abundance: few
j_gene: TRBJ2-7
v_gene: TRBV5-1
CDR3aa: CASSNPSGTNVYEQYF
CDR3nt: TGCGCCAGCAGCAACCCCTCCGGGACAAATGTCTACGAGCAGTACTTC

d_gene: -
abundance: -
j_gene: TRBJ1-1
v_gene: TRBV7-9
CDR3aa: CASSDAIINTEAFF
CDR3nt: TGTGCCAGCAGCGATGCGATTATAAACACTGAAGCTTTCTTT

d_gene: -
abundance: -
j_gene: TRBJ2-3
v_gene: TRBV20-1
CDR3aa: CSARDGREVADTQYF
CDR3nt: TGCAGTGCTAGAGATGGAAGGGAAGTAGCAGATACGCAGTATTTT

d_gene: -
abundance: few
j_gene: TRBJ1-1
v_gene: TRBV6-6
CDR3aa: CASRTRVNTEAFF
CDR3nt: TGTGCCAGCAGGACTCGAGTGAACACTGAAGCTTTCTTT

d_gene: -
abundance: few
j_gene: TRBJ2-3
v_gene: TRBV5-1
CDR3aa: CASSLDGSDTDTQYF
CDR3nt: TGCGCCAGCAGCTTGGATGGGTCGGACACAGATACGCAGTATTTT

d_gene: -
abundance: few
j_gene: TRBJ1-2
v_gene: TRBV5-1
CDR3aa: CASTSGSGGYGYTF
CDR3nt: TGCGCCAGCACATCCGGTTCGGGGGGCTATGGCTACACCTTC

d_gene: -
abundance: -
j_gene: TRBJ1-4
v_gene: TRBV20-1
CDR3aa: CSAISKGSSNEKLFF
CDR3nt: TGCAGTGCTATCTCCAAGGGTTCCTCTAATGAAAAACTGTTTTTT

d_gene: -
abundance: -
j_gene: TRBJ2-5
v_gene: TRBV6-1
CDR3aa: CASSRPQALGETQYF
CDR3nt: TGTGCCAGCAGTCGGCCGCAGGCACTCGGTGAGACCCAGTACTTC

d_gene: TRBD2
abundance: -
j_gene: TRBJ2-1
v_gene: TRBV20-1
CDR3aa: CSARLTSGGLEQFF
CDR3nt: TGCAGTGCTAGATTAACTAGCGGCGGACTTGAGCAGTTCTTC

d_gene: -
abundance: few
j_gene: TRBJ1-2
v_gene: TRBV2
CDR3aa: CASSEGQGSGYGYTF
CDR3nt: TGTGCCAGCAGTGAAGGGCAGGGTAGCGGCTATGGCTACACCTTC

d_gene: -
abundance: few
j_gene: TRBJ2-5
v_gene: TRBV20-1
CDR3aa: CSATRSQETQYF
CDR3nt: TGCAGTGCTACTAGGAGCCAAGAGACCCAGTACTTC

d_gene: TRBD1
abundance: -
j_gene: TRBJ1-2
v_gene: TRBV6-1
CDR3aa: CASSPTGGLYGYTF
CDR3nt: TGTGCCAGCAGTCCGACAGGGGGCCTCTATGGCTACACCTTC

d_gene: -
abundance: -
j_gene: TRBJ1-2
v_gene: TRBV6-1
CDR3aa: CASSEAVTGILGYTF
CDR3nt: TGTGCCAGCAGTGAAGCCGTTACAGGGATTCTAGGCTACACCTTC

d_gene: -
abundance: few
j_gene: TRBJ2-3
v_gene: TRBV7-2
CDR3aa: CASSVVSGGITDTQYF
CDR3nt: TGTGCCAGCAGCGTAGTAAGCGGCGGGATCACAGATACGCAGTATTTT

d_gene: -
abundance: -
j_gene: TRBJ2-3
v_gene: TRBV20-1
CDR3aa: CSARGLTSTDTQYF
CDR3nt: TGCAGTGCTAGAGGTCTTACTAGCACAGATACGCAGTATTTT

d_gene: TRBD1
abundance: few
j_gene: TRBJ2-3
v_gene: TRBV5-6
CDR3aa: CASSKQGVNTDTQYF
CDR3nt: TGTGCCAGCAGCAAACAGGGGGTCAACACAGATACGCAGTATTTT

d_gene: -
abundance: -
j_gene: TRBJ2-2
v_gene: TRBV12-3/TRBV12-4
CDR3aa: CASSLLRGAGELFF
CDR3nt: TGTGCCAGCAGTTTACTACGGGGTGCCGGGGAGCTGTTTTTT

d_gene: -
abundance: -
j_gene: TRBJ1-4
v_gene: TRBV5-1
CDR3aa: CASSSQGGKLFF
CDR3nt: TGCGCCAGCAGTTCACAGGGTGGAAAACTGTTTTTT